This T cell receptor beta chain comes out of a study of blood T cells in healthy people across ages. Findings of the study overall: In long-lived donors, naive CD4+ cell counts and diversity exceeded those of aged donors. Age showed a roughly linear inverse relationship with TCR beta diversity per million T cells.

Notes on this clonotype: Its antigen is undetermined. Since no conserved phenylalanine or tryptophan closes the CDR3, a read error is the likely cause.

PBMCs, at least 6 million per sample, were isolated. PCR was performed a second time for about 6 to 12 cycles using a sample-barcoded 5' primer and a J-beta primer mix. Every individual sample yielded 2.5 million or more paired-end reads (each containing CDR3). In TCRdb, the 5' RACE reads were re-called with MiXCR into one record per CDR3 protein. The table shows around 940,000 distinct CDR3 sequences, with just over 50% occurring only once. The sequencing input was blood. The clonotype comes from a woman aged 55-70 years in good health.

The CDR3 DNA reads TGTGCCAGCAGCAATACAGGGGAGAACTACGAGCAGTACTTA. Translation gives CASSNTGENYEQYL. The chain has TRBV7-9 and TRBJ2-1; 7 positions match TRBD1. The end of the DNA is better explained by TRBJ2-7, so the J call may be wrong. Germline CDR1 and CDR2: SEHNR and FQNEAQ (reference sequence). This CDR3 region has 14 residues.